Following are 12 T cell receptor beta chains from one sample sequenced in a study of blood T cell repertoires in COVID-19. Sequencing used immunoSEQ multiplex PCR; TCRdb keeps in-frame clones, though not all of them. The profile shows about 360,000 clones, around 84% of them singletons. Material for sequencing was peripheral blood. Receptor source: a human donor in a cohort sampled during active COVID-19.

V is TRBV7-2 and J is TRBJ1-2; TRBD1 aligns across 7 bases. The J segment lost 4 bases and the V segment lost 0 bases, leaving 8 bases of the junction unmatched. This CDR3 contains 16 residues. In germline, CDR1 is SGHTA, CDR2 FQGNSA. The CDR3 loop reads CASSLAATTGSYGYTF. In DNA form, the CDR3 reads TGTGCCAGCAGCTTAGCCGCAACGACAGGGTCCTATGGCTACACCTTC.

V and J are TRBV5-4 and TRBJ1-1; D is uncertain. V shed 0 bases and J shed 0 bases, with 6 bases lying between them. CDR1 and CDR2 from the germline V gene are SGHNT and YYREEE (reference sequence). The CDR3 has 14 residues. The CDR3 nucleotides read TGTGCCAGCAGCTTGGACAGTCTGAACACTGAAGCTTTCTTT. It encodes CASSLDSLNTEAFF.

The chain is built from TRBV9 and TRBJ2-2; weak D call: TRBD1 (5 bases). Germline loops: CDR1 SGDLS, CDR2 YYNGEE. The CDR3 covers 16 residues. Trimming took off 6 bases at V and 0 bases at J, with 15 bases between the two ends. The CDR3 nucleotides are TGTGCCAGCACCACTGATTTAGGGGCGAACACCGGGGAGCTGTTTTTT. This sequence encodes CASTTDLGANTGELFF.

The CDR3 DNA is TGCGCCAGCAGCTTGGCCCCGGGACTAGCGGGACGGGGCCAAGAGACCCAGTACTTC. As protein: CASSLAPGLAGRGQETQYF. This rearrangement joins TRBV5-1 to TRBJ2-5; TRBD2 matches 13 bases. V shed 0 bases and J 1 base; nucleotides not matched to a gene: 9. Germline CDR1 reads SGHRS; CDR2 reads YFSETQ. This CDR3 region has 19 residues.

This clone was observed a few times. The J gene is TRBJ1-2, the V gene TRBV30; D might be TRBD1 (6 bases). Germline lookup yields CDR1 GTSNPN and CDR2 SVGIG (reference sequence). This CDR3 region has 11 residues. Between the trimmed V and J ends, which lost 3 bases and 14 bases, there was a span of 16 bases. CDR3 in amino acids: CAWRNTGSSTF. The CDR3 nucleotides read TGTGCCTGGAGGAACACAGGGTCTAGTACCTTC.

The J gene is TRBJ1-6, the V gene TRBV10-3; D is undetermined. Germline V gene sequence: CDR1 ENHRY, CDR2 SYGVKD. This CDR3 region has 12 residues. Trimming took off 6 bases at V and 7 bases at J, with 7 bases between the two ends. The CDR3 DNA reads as TGTGCCATCAGGGCCTTGAATTCACCCCTCCACTTT. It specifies CAIRALNSPLHF.

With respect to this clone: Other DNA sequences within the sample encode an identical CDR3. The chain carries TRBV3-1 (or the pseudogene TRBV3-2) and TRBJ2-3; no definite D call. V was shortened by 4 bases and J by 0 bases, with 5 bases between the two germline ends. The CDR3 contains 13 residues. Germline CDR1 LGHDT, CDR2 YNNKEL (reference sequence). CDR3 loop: CASSRASTDTQYF. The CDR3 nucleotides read TGTGCCAGCAGCCGGGCTAGCACAGATACGCAGTATTTT.

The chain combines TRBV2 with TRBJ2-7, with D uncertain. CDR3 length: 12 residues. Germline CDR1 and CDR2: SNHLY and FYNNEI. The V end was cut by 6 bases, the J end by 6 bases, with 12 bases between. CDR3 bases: TGTGCCAGCAGCGCTAGGAGAAGCGAGCAGTACTTC. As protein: CASSARRSEQYF.

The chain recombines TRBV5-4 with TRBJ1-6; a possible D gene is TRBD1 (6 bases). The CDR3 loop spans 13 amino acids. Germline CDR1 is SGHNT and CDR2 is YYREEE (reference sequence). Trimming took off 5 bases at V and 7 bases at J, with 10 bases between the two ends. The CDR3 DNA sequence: TGTGCCAGCAGGGGGACAAGGAATTCACCCCTCCACTTT. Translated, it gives CASRGTRNSPLHF. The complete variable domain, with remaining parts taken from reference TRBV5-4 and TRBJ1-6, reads ETGVTQSPTHLIKTRGQQVTLRCSSQSGHNTVSWYQQALGQGPQFIFQYYREEENGRGNFPPRFSGLQFPNYSSELNVNALELDDSALYLCASRGTRNSPLHFGNGTRLTVT.

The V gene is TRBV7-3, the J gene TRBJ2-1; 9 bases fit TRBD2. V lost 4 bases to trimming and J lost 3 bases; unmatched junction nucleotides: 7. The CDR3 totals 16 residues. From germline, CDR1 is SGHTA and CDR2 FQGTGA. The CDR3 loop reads CASSSSTSGFYNEQFF. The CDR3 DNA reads TGTGCCAGCAGCTCGTCGACTAGCGGATTCTACAATGAGCAGTTCTTC.

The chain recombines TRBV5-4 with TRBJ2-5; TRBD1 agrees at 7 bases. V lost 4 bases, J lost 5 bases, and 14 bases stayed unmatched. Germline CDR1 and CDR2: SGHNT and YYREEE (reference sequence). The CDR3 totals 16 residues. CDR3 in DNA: TGTGCCAGCAGCCCACGGGGAGACAGGGCTGTGGAGACCCAGTACTTC. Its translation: CASSPRGDRAVETQYF.

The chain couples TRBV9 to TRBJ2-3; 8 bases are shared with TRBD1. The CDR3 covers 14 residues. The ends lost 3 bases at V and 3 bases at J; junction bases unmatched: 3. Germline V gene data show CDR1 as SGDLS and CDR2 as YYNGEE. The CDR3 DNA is TGTGCCAGCAGCGGCACAGGGGGAACAGATACGCAGTATTTT. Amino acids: CASSGTGGTDTQYF.